This note documents a single T cell receptor (beta chain) sequence. The antigen is undetermined. TCRdb reprocessed the 5' RACE reads, keeping one entry per CDR3 protein, no DNA. This sample's table reports approximately 420,000 distinct CDR3 sequences. CDR1 is SQVTM, CDR2 ANQGSEA, per germline. This CDR3 has 12 residues. The sample comes from a study of monozygotic twins with inflammatory bowel disease. Study-level points and caveats: Some repertoire variability may stem from patients' differing immunosuppressive treatments. Healthy co-twins exceeded IBD patients in TCRbeta diversity as measured by inverse Simpson.

The TCR originated in a human donor with ulcerative colitis or Crohn's disease, or a healthy co-twin of an affected twin (not recorded which). The J gene is TRBJ2-3, the V gene TRBV29-1; the D call of TRBD2 rests on TCRdb alone, since no DNA is present to check it. Sequenced material: blood. This chain's CDR3 is CSVTREGDTQYF.